A selection of T cell receptor beta chains follows, all from one sample in a study of blood T cell repertoires in COVID-19. The assay was immunoSEQ multiplex PCR, and TCRdb's table has in-frame clones only and misses some. This repertoire shows some 290,000 clones, roughly 87% found once; its top ten account for about 2.2%. What was sequenced was peripheral blood. These receptors were taken from a woman between 50 and 59 years old who had recovered from COVID-19. The CDR3 runs from the conserved cysteine through the conserved F or W. The order of the fields is V gene, CDR3 length, CDR3 protein.

v_call: TRBV6-1
cdr3_length: 15
cdr3_aa: CASSPTGQGAKAQHF

v_call: TRBV4-3
cdr3_length: 16
cdr3_aa: CASSQEQGRGTDTQYF

v_call: TRBV4-3
cdr3_length: 18
cdr3_aa: CASSQGAWDRVRNQPQHF

v_call: TRBV7-2
cdr3_length: 16
cdr3_aa: CASSSSGTGGFYGYTF

v_call: TRBV4-2
cdr3_length: 16
cdr3_aa: CASSRASGSEAGELFF

v_call: TRBV6-6
cdr3_length: 15
cdr3_aa: CASRPPGTTTYEQYF

v_call: TRBV7-3
cdr3_length: 14
cdr3_aa: CASSLRSGDTEAFF

v_call: TRBV7-2
cdr3_length: 18
cdr3_aa: CASSLALLSGGAGDTQYF

v_call: TRBV6-5
cdr3_length: 14
cdr3_aa: CASTTGGYIDGYTF

v_call: TRBV5-1
cdr3_length: 14
cdr3_aa: CASSRGTANTEAFF

v_call: TRBV21-1
cdr3_length: 17
cdr3_aa: CASSKVSREGGTDTQYF

v_call: TRBV11-1
cdr3_length: 15
cdr3_aa: CASSLGQTLRGEQFF

v_call: TRBV5-4
cdr3_length: 17
cdr3_aa: CASSRPGQGSGANTIYF

v_call: TRBV28
cdr3_length: 13
cdr3_aa: CASSFTGNTEAFF

v_call: TRBV30
cdr3_length: 13
cdr3_aa: CAWSVGQNYEQYF

v_call: TRBV9
cdr3_length: 14
cdr3_aa: CASSARDTRDTQYF

v_call: TRBV30
cdr3_length: 16
cdr3_aa: CARGRGPSSGANVLTF

v_call: TRBV5-1
cdr3_length: 15
cdr3_aa: CASSGASGVTGELFF

v_call: TRBV18
cdr3_length: 15
cdr3_aa: CASSPGQGVNSPLHF

v_call: TRBV5-4
cdr3_length: 13
cdr3_aa: CASSLLSGFGYTF

v_call: TRBV4-2
cdr3_length: 17
cdr3_aa: CASSQDLQGAPTGELFF

v_call: TRBV28
cdr3_length: 15
cdr3_aa: CASSLQGRGTYEQYF

v_call: TRBV11-2
cdr3_length: 13
cdr3_aa: CASSLDLTGELFF

v_call: TRBV6-5
cdr3_length: 14
cdr3_aa: CASYRTGLSYEQYF

v_call: TRBV5-1
cdr3_length: 16
cdr3_aa: CASSPQPGQENQPQHF

v_call: TRBV4-3
cdr3_length: 15
cdr3_aa: CASSQEEGRDQPQHF

v_call: TRBV6-5
cdr3_length: 16
cdr3_aa: CASSFLAGGKTGELFF

v_call: TRBV18
cdr3_length: 12
cdr3_aa: CATNQGQETQYF

v_call: TRBV7-9
cdr3_length: 13
cdr3_aa: CASSLGGEQPQHF

v_call: TRBV10-3
cdr3_length: 13
cdr3_aa: CAISPGSNEKLFF

v_call: TRBV19
cdr3_length: 14
cdr3_aa: CASKTTGYLEKLFF

v_call: TRBV11-3
cdr3_length: 14
cdr3_aa: CASSPGLDNTEAFF

v_call: TRBV28
cdr3_length: 14
cdr3_aa: CASSLGSAYYGYTF

v_call: TRBV5-1
cdr3_length: 14
cdr3_aa: CASSLSGSSYEQYF

v_call: TRBV29-1
cdr3_length: 12
cdr3_aa: CSAATGSNEQFF

v_call: TRBV7-2
cdr3_length: 16
cdr3_aa: CASSTRTSGSYNEQFF